The 6 T cell receptor beta chains listed next were all sequenced from one sample in a study of shared clonotypes between healthy human individuals. TCRdb's copy holds only in-frame clones and misses some; the assay was immunoSEQ multiplex PCR. The sample yields about 680,000 clones, more than 70% seen once. The sample was memory CD4+ T cells sorted from blood. Regarding subset: CD45RA-negative fraction. These TCRs come from a woman aged 25 to 45 in good health.

This chain joins TRBV5-4 and TRBJ2-1; TRBD1 is a possible D gene (5 bases). This CDR3 comprises 14 residues. Germline values: CDR1 SGHNT, CDR2 YYREEE (reference sequence). V lost 1 base and J 4 bases, leaving 9 bases between the germline ends. The CDR3: CASSLQGYYNEQFF. The CDR3 DNA reads as TGTGCCAGCAGCTTGCAGGGCTATTACAATGAGCAGTTCTTC.

This chain uses TRBV4-1 with TRBJ2-7; no clear D gene. Germline V gene sequence: CDR1 MGHRA, CDR2 YSYEKL. This CDR3 region has 15 residues. The germline V and J ends were trimmed by 0 bases and 0 bases, with 9 bases remaining between them. CDR3 region: CASSQEKSNSYEQYF. As DNA, the CDR3 is TGCGCCAGCAGCCAAGAGAAGTCCAACTCCTACGAGCAGTACTTC.

The V and J genes are TRBV5-1 and TRBJ2-5; 7 nucleotides align to TRBD2. J gave up 1 base and V 1 base, and 10 bases lay outside the gene matches. The CDR3 is 17 residues long. Germline-derived CDR1 and CDR2 are SGHRS and YFSETQ. The CDR3 reads CASSLMGLLAVQETQYF. The CDR3 DNA sequence: TGCGCCAGCAGCTTGATGGGCCTTCTAGCGGTCCAAGAGACCCAGTACTTC.

The rearrangement joins TRBV5-6 to TRBJ1-5, with a possible D match to TRBD1 (5 bases). Per germline, CDR1 SGHDT and CDR2 YYEEEE. The ends were cut back, 2 bases at V and 3 bases at J, with 12 bases in the middle. CDR3 length: 15 residues. In DNA form, the CDR3 reads TGTGCCAGCAGCTTCGGGGGAGGTTTCAATCAGCCCCAGCATTTT. Translating gives CASSFGGGFNQPQHF.

This chain links TRBV5-1 with TRBJ1-4, with a weak D call TRBD1 (5 bases). The CDR3 spans 16 residues. The V and J ends lost 4 bases and 2 bases respectively, with 15 bases between them. Germline-derived CDR1 and CDR2 are SGHRS and YFSETQ. As DNA, the CDR3 is TGCGCCAGCAGCCGGGGACTAGGGAGGACTAATGAAAAACTGTTTTTT. This sequence encodes CASSRGLGRTNEKLFF.

The chain combines TRBV9 with TRBJ2-1; 11 bases align to TRBD2. The trim removed 0 bases at V and 8 bases at J, leaving 10 bases unmatched. In germline, CDR1 is SGDLS, CDR2 YYNGEE. This CDR3 has 17 amino acids. CDR3 amino acids: CASSVGSSSGRSDEQFF. CDR3 DNA: TGTGCCAGCAGCGTAGGGTCGTCTAGCGGGAGGTCGGATGAGCAGTTCTTC.